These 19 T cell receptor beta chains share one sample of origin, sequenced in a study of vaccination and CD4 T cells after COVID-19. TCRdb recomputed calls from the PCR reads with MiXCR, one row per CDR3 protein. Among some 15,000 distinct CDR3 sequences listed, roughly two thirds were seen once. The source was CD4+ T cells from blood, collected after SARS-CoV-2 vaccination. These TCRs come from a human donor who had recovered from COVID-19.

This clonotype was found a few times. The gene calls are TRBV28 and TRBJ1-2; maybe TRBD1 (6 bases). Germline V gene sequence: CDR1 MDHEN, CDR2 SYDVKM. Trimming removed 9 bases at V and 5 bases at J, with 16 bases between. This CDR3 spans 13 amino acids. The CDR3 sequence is CASLRGPIYGYTF. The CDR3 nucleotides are TGTGCCAGTCTCCGGGGGCCCATTTATGGCTACACCTTC.

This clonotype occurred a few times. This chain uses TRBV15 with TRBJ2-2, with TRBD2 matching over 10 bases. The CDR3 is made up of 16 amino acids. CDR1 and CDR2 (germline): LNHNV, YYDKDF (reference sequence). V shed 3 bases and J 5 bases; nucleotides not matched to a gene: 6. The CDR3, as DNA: TGTGCCACCAGCAGTCTAGCGGGAGCTCGGACCGGGGAGCTGTTTTTT. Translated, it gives CATSSLAGARTGELFF.

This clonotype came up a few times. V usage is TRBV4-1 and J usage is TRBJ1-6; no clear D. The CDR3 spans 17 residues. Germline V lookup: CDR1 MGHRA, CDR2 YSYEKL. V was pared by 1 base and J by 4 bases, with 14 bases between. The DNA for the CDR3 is TGCGCCAGCAGCCAAGTGGAGGGAGCGCGGTATAATTCACCCCTCCACTTT. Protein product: CASSQVEGARYNSPLHF.

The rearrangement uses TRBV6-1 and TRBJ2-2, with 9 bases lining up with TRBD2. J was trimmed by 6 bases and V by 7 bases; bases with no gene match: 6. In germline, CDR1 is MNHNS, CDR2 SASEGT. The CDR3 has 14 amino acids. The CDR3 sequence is CASNPTSGAGELFF. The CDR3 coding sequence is TGTGCCAGCAACCCGACTAGCGGCGCCGGGGAGCTGTTTTTT.

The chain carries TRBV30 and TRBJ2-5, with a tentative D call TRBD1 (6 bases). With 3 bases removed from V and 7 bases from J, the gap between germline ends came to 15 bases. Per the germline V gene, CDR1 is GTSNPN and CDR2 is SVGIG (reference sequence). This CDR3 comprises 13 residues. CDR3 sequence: CAWSERGMGTQYF. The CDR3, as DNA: TGTGCCTGGAGCGAAAGGGGGATGGGGACCCAGTACTTC.

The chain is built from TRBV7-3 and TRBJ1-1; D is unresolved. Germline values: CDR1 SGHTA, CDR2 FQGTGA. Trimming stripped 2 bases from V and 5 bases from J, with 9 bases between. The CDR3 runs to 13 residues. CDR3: CASSLDRSTEAFF. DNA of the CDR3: TGTGCCAGCAGCTTAGATCGCTCTACTGAAGCTTTCTTT.

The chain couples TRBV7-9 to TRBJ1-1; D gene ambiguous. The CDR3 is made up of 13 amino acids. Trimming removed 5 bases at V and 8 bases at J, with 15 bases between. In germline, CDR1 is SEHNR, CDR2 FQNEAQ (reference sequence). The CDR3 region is CASSPKVRPEAFF. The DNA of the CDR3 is TGTGCCAGCAGCCCGAAAGTCAGACCGGAAGCTTTCTTT.

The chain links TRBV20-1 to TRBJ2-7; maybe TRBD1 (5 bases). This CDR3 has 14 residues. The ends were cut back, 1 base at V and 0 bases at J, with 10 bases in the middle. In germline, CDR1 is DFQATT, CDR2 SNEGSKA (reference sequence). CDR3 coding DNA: TGCAGTGCTAGAGTCGACAGTCTCTCCTACGAGCAGTACTTC. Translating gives CSARVDSLSYEQYF.

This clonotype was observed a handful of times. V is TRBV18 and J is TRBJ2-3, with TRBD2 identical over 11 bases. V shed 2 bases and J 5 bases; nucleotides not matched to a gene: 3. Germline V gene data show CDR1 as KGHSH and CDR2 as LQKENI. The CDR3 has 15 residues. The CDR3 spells CASSPGTSGRDTQYF. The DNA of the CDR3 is TGTGCCAGCTCACCAGGAACTAGCGGGAGAGATACGCAGTATTTT.

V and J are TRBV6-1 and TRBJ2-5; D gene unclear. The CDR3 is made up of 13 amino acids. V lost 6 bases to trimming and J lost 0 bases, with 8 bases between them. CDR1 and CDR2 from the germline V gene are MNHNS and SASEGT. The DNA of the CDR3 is TGTGCCAGCAGCCAACGACACCAAGAGACCCAGTACTTC. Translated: CASSQRHQETQYF.

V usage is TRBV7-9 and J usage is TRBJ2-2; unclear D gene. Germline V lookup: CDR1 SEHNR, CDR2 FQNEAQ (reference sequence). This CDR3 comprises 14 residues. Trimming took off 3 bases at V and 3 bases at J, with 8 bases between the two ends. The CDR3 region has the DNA TGTGCCAGCAGCTTTGACCGTTACACCGGGGAGCTGTTTTTT. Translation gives CASSFDRYTGELFF.

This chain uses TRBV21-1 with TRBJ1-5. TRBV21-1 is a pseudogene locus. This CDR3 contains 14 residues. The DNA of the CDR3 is TGTGCCAGCAGCAGACGGGGTACTAATCAGCCCCAGCATTTT. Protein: CASSRRGTNQPQHF.

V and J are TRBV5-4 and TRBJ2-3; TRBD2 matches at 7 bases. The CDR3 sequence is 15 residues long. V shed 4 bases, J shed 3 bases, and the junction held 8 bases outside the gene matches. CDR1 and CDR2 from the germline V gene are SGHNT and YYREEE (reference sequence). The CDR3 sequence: CASSLASGFTDTQYF. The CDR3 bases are TGTGCCAGCAGCCTCGCTAGCGGTTTTACAGATACGCAGTATTTT.

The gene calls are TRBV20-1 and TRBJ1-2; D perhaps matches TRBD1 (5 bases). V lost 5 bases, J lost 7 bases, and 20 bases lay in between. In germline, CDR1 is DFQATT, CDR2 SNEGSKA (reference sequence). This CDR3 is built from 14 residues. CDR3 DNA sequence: TGCAGTGCTTCTAAGGTCCAGGGTAGGGCTGGCTACACCTTC. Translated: CSASKVQGRAGYTF.

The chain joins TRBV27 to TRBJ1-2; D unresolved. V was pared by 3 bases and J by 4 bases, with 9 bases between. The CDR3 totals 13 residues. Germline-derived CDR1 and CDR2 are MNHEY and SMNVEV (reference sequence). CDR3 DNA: TGTGCCAGCAGTTTTCGGGGAAGCTATGGCTACACCTTC. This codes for CASSFRGSYGYTF.

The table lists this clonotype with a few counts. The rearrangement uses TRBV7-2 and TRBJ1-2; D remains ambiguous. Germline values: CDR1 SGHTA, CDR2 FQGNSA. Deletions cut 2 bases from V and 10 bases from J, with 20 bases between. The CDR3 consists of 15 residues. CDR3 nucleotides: TGTGCCAGCAGCTTAACCCCCGTCAAAGAGGGTCACTACACCTTC. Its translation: CASSLTPVKEGHYTF.

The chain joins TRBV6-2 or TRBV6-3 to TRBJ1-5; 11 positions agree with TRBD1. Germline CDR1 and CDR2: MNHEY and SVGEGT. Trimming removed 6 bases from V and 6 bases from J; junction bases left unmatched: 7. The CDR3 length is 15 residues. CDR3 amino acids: CASSSRTGGGQPQHF. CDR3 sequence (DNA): TGTGCCAGCAGCTCACGGACAGGGGGCGGTCAGCCCCAGCATTTT.

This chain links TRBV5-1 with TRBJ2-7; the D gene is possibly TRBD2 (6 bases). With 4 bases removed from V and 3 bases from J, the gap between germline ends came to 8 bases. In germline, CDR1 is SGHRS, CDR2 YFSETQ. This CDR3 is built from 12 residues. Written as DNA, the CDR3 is TGCGCCAGCAGCCCGGGGGTCTACGAGCAGTACTTC. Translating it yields CASSPGVYEQYF.

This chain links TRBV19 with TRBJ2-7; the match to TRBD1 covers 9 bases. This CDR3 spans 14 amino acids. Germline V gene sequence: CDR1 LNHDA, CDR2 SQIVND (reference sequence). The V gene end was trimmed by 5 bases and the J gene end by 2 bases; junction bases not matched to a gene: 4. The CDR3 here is CASSPGQGTYEQYF. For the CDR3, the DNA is TGTGCCAGTAGTCCGGGACAGGGAACCTACGAGCAGTACTTC. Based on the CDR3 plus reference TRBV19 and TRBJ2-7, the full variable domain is DGGITQSPKYLFRKEGQNVTLSCEQNLNHDAMYWYRQDPGQGLRLIYYSQIVNDFQKGDIAEGYSVSREKKESFPLTVTSAQKNPTAFYLCASSPGQGTYEQYFGPGTRLTVT.